This passage covers 18 T cell receptor beta chains from one sample sequenced in a study of CD8 T cells in ankylosing spondylitis. Findings of the study overall: Ankylosing spondylitis blood seemed to carry a telltale TCR beta motif made of eight highly homologous variants.

TCRdb processed the 5' RACE reads anew with MiXCR; each CDR3 protein has one entry. The profile shows hundreds of thousands of distinct CDR3 sequences, 9.5% to 15% of them singletons. These TCRs are of unknown antigen specificity. The sequenced sample consisted of blood, either unsorted or a sorted T cell fraction (not recorded which). Receptors were obtained from a male donor with ankylosing spondylitis.

This clonotype has a handful of counts. The gene calls are TRBV29-1 and TRBJ1-1; D not resolved. The ends were cut back, 5 bases at V and 6 bases at J, with 10 bases in the middle. The germline gives CDR1 SQVTM, CDR2 ANQGSEA. The CDR3 totals 11 residues. The CDR3 region has the DNA TGCAGCGTTAAAGCCTCTCCTGAAGCTTTCTTT. Translated, it gives CSVKASPEAFF. Full variable domain (rest looked up from reference TRBV29-1 and TRBJ1-1): SAVISQKPSRDICQRGTSLTIQCQVDSQVTMMFWYRQQPGQSLTLIATANQGSEATYESGFVIDKFPISRPNLTFSTLTVSNMSPEDSSIYLCSVKASPEAFFGQGTRLTVV.

This clonotype was counted many times. The V and J genes are TRBV10-3 and TRBJ2-7; 12 bases line up with TRBD2. This CDR3 has 14 amino acids. V lost 10 bases and J lost 2; bases outside the gene matches: 6. Germline lookup yields CDR1 ENHRY and CDR2 SYGVKD. The DNA of the CDR3 is TGTGCCACCAGACTAGCGGGAGAGACCTACGAGCAGTACTTC. This gives the protein CATRLAGETYEQYF.

The V call is TRBV12-3 or TRBV12-4, the J call TRBJ1-3, with 7 bases matching TRBD1. The CDR3 is made up of 16 amino acids. The junction had 7 bases not matched to a gene; V was cut back by 5 bases and J by 0 bases. CDR3 coding DNA: TGTGCCAGCAGTCTCCCAGGGGGTCCCTCTGGAAACACCATATATTTT. Its protein product is CASSLPGGPSGNTIYF.

The CDR3 nucleotides are TGCAGTCCCACGGGAGGGTGGGCCACCGGGGAGCTGTTTTTT. It yields the protein CSPTGGWATGELFF. The rearrangement uses TRBV20-1 and TRBJ2-2; 8 bases match TRBD2. Germline assignment: CDR1 DFQATT and CDR2 SNEGSKA (reference sequence). Trimming at V came to 8 bases and at J to 4 bases, leaving 9 bases not matched to a gene. The CDR3 is made up of 14 amino acids.

A few counts support this clonotype. DNA for the CDR3: TGCAGTGCTAGACGGCCGGGACTAGCGGGACCGCGTGGGGGGAATGAGCAGTTCTTC. Translation gives CSARRPGLAGPRGGNEQFF. The rearrangement uses TRBV20-1 and TRBJ2-1, with TRBD2 matching 13 bases. V was pared by 2 bases and J by 7 bases, with 17 bases of the junction left unmatched. CDR3 size: 19 residues. Germline V gene sequence: CDR1 DFQATT, CDR2 SNEGSKA (reference sequence).

There are many counts of this clonotype. The genes are TRBV20-1 and TRBJ2-2; weak D call: TRBD2 (5 bases). CDR3 size: 18 residues. In germline, CDR1 is DFQATT, CDR2 SNEGSKA (reference sequence). V was cut by 1 base and J by 0 bases, with 18 bases left in between. The CDR3 DNA sequence: TGCAGTGCTAGAGCCCCCTTACTAGGCGTTCCGAACACCGGGGAGCTGTTTTTT. This encodes CSARAPLLGVPNTGELFF.

The chain joins TRBV5-1 to TRBJ2-6; the D is unclear. The germline V and J ends were trimmed by 4 bases and 2 bases, with 10 bases remaining between them. This CDR3 spans 15 amino acids. Germline lookup yields CDR1 SGHRS and CDR2 YFSETQ. CDR3 sequence: CASSNSGAGANVLTF. The CDR3 DNA reads as TGCGCCAGCAGCAACTCAGGCGCTGGGGCCAACGTCCTGACTTTC.

This clonotype was detected a few times. The chain recombines TRBV7-2 with TRBJ2-2; 9 nucleotides agree with TRBD2. Germline loops: CDR1 SGHTA, CDR2 FQGNSA. This CDR3 is built from 15 residues. The junction had 12 bases not matched to a gene; V was cut back by 5 bases and J by 11 bases. In nucleotides, the CDR3 is TGTGCCAGCAGCCGCGGCATAGCGGGAGCTGGTGAGCTGTTTTTT. Translating it yields CASSRGIAGAGELFF.

This clonotype was seen a handful of times. Being one base from a much bigger clone, this may be a read error. The CDR3, as DNA: TGTGCCAGCAGCTTAGTTTCCTTGAACACTGAAGCTTTCTTT. Translated: CASSLVSLNTEAFF. The chain has TRBV11-2 and TRBJ1-1; no reliable D call. V was cut by 1 base and J by 0 bases, with 6 bases left in between. CDR3 size: 14 residues. Per the germline V gene, CDR1 is SGHAT and CDR2 is FQNNGV.

This clonotype has at least ten counts. The rearrangement joins TRBV10-3 to TRBJ2-7; the D gene is possibly TRBD1 (6 bases). The CDR3 sequence is 15 residues long. Trimming removed 2 bases from V and 0 bases from J, with 11 bases in between. Looked up from germline, CDR1 is ENHRY and CDR2 is SYGVKD. The CDR3 coding sequence is TGTGCCATCAGTGAGGGGACAAGTCCCTCCTACGAGCAGTACTTC. Amino acid sequence: CAISEGTSPSYEQYF.

This clonotype was picked up many times. The chain uses TRBV6-1 and TRBJ1-5; D call uncertain. The V gene lost 2 bases and the J gene lost 5 bases, with 16 bases spanning the gap. Germline CDR1 and CDR2: MNHNS and SASEGT. The CDR3 has 16 residues. The CDR3: CASSEKIRSSYQPQHF. The CDR3 nucleotides are TGTGCCAGCAGTGAAAAGATCAGGTCCTCTTATCAGCCCCAGCATTTT.

There are many counts of this clonotype. The genes are TRBV12-3 or TRBV12-4 and TRBJ2-2; tentatively, D is TRBD1 (5 bases). The CDR3 is made up of 12 amino acids. Trimming stripped 6 bases from V and 5 bases from J, with 7 bases between. DNA of the CDR3: TGTGCCAGCAGGCAGGGAACCGGGGAGCTGTTTTTT. Its protein product is CASRQGTGELFF.

This rearrangement joins TRBV12-3 or TRBV12-4 to TRBJ1-1, with D possibly matching TRBD1 (6 bases). V shed 4 bases and J shed 5 bases, with 17 bases lying between them. The CDR3 has 15 amino acids. The chain's CDR3 is CASSWRQAGGTEAFF. The CDR3 DNA sequence: TGTGCCAGCAGTTGGAGACAGGCCGGGGGAACTGAAGCTTTCTTT.

The chain links TRBV20-1 to TRBJ2-5; 9 bases agree with TRBD2. The CDR3 covers 19 residues. Germline loops: CDR1 DFQATT, CDR2 SNEGSKA (reference sequence). The V segment lost 1 base and the J segment 9 bases; nucleotides outside the gene matches: 24. CDR3 sequence: CSARGLAGSAGRGLGAQYF. For the CDR3, the DNA is TGCAGTGCTAGAGGCCTAGCGGGGTCCGCGGGGCGGGGACTTGGGGCCCAGTACTTC.

The chain uses TRBV28 and TRBJ2-7; TRBD2 aligns across 12 bases. After removal of 2 bases from V and 6 bases from J, the junction contained 8 bases not matched to a gene. The CDR3 loop spans 16 amino acids. Germline lookup yields CDR1 MDHEN and CDR2 SYDVKM. The CDR3 sequence: CASSLPASGRDLEQYF. For the CDR3, the DNA is TGTGCCAGCAGTTTACCTGCTAGCGGGAGGGATCTCGAGCAGTACTTC.

The chain is built from TRBV25-1 and TRBJ2-1; 8 bases align to TRBD1. This CDR3 has 14 residues. The V and J ends lost 4 bases and 4 bases, in that order; junction bases with no gene match: 3. The germline gives CDR1 MGHDK, CDR2 SYGVNS. CDR3 residues: CASSAYRGYNEQFF. The DNA for the CDR3 is TGTGCCAGCAGTGCTTACAGGGGGTACAATGAGCAGTTCTTC.

This clonotype was counted a few times. This chain links TRBV24-1 with TRBJ2-1, with 13 bases that match TRBD2. Germline V gene lookup returns CDR1 KGHDR and CDR2 SFDVKD. The CDR3 runs to 15 residues. V shed 9 bases, J shed 8 bases, and the junction held 9 bases outside the gene matches. Here the CDR3 DNA reads TGTGCCACCCGTACGGGGACTAGCGGGACCGATGAGCAGTTCTTC. Its translation is CATRTGTSGTDEQFF.

This clonotype has only a few counts. The V call is TRBV6-2 or TRBV6-3, the J call TRBJ2-7, with no clear D. The CDR3 has 14 amino acids. Germline CDR1 reads MNHEY; CDR2 reads SVGEGT. Trimming cost V 0 bases and J 3 bases, with 9 bases left between them. CDR3 nucleotide sequence: TGTGCCAGCAGTTACTCGAAGGAGTACTACGAGCAGTACGTC. This sequence encodes CASSYSKEYYEQYV.